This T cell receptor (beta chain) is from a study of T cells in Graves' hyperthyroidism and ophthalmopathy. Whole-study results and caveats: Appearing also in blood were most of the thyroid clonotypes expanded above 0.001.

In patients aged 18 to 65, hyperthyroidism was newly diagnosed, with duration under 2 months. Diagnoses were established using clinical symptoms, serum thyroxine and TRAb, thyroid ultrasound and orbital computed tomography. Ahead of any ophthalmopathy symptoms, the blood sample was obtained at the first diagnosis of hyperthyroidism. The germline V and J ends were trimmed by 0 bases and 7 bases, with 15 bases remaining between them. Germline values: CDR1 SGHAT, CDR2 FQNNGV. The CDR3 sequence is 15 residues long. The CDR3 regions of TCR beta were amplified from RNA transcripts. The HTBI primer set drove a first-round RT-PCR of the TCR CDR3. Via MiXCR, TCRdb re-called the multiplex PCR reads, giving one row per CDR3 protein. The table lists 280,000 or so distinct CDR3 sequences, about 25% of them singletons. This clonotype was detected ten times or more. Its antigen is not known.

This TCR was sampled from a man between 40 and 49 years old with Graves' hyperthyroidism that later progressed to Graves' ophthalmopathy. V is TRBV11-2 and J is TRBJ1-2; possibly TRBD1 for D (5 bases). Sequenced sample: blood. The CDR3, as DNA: TGTGCCAGCAGCTTAGACAGACAGAGCCTGGTTGGCTACACCTTC. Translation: CASSLDRQSLVGYTF.